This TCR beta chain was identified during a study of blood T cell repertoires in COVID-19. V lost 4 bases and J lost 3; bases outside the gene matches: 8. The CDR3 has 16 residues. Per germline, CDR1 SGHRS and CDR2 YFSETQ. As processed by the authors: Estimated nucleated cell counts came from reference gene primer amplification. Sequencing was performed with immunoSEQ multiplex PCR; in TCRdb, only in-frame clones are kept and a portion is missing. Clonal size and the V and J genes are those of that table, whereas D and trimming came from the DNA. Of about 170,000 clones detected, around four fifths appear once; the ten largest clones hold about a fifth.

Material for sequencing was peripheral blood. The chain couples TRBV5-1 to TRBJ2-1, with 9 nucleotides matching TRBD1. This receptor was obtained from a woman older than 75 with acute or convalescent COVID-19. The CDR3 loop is CASSRGLGQGYNEQFF. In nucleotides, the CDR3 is TGCGCCAGCAGCCGAGGTCTGGGACAGGGCTACAATGAGCAGTTCTTC.